This entry concerns a single TCR beta chain. The data belong to a study of PD-L1 blockade in urothelial cancer. Turning to the study itself: Blood gave a median 141,255 T cells.

The time point here: pretreatment peripheral blood. CDR3 size: 13 residues. V dropped 5 bases and J dropped 8; count of bases not matched to a gene: 8. CDR1 and CDR2 (germline): SGHAT, FQNNGV. TCRdb keeps only in-frame clones here, not all; method: immunoSEQ multiplex PCR. The table shows 87,000 or so clones, with 84% occurring only once. Material: PBMCs, obtained around atezolizumab (anti-PD-L1) treatment. The chain combines TRBV11-2 with TRBJ1-2; TRBD1 aligns across 7 bases. The clonotype comes from a man aged 55 to 69 with urothelial cancer. Here the CDR3 DNA reads TGTGCCAGCAGCCTCGACAGGGAACGCGGCTACACCTTC. Its translation is CASSLDRERGYTF.